This T cell receptor beta chain derives from a study of identical twins. Template switching created a universal primer site, and the cDNA included unique molecular identifiers. TCRdb recomputed calls from the 5' RACE reads with MiXCR, one row per CDR3 protein. The sample has about 150,000 distinct CDR3 sequences, around 3.5% seen once. This clonotype was observed many times. The target antigen is unknown. Germline-derived CDR1 and CDR2 are ENHRY and SYGVKD. V lost 2 bases to trimming and J lost 2 bases, with 7 bases between them. CDR3 length equals 14 residues. In every case, the donor was a healthy Caucasian. Study observations and caveats: Diverse VJ usage suggested most zero-insertion clonotypes were not invariant T cells. For cord blood, abundant beta clonotypes had fewer insertions, unlike memory repertoires, which showed none.

The chain employs TRBV10-3 and TRBJ1-5; D remains unclear. What was sequenced was memory T cells sorted from blood. The clonotype was recovered from a man aged 18 to 29 in good health. CDR3 coding DNA: TGTGCCATCAGTGAGGGAGGAGGCAATCAGCCCCAGCATTTT. Its translation is CAISEGGGNQPQHF.